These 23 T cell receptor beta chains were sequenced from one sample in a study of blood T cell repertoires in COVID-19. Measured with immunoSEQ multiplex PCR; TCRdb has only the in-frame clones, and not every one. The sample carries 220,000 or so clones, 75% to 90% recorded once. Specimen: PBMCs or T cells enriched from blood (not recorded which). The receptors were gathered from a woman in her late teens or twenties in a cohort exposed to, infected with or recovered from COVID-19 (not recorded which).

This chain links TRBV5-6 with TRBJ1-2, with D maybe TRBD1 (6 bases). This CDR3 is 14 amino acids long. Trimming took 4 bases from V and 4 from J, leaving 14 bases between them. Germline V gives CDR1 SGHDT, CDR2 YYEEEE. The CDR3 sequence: CASSRSGAGYGYTF. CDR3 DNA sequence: TGTGCCAGCAGCCGCTCAGGGGCGGGCTATGGCTACACCTTC.

For the CDR3, the DNA is TGTGCCAGCAGCCGTCCCCCGGGGGGCGGATACGAGCAGTACTTC. Amino acid sequence: CASSRPPGGGYEQYF. The chain carries TRBV11-2 and TRBJ2-7; a weak D match, TRBD2 (7 bases). Trimming took off 5 bases at V and 4 bases at J, with 18 bases between the two ends. CDR3 size: 15 residues. Germline CDR1 and CDR2: SGHAT and FQNNGV.

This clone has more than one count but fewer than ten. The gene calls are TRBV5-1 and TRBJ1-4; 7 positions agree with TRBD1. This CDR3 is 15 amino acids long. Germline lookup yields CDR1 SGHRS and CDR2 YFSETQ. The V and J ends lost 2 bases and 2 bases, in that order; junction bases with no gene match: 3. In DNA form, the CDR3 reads TGCGCCAGCAGCTTAGGAGGGGGCACTAATGAAAAACTGTTTTTT. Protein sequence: CASSLGGGTNEKLFF.

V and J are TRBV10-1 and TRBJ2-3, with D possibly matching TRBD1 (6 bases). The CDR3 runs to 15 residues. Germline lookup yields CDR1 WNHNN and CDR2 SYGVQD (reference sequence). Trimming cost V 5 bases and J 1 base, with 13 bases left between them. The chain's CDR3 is CASSRDKRGTDTQYF. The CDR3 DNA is TGCGCCAGCAGTAGGGACAAACGGGGCACAGATACGCAGTATTTT.

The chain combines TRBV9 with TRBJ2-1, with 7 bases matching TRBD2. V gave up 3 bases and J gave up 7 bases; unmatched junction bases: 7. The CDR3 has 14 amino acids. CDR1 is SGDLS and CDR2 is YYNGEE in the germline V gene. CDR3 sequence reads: CASSAKTAGNEQFF. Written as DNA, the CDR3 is TGTGCCAGCAGCGCAAAAACAGCGGGAAATGAGCAGTTCTTC.

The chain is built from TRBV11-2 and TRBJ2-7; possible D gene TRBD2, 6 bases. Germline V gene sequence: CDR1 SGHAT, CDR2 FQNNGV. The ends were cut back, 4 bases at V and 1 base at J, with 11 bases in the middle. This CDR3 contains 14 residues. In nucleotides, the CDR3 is TGTGCCAGCAGCTGGGGCGGGGAGTCCTACGAGCAGTACTTC. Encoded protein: CASSWGGESYEQYF.

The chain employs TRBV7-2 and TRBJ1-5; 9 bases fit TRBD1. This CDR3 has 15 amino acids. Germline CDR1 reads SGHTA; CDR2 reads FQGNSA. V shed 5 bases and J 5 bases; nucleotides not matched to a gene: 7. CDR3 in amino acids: CASSIRTGEDQPQHF. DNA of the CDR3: TGTGCCAGCAGCATACGGACAGGGGAGGATCAGCCCCAGCATTTT.

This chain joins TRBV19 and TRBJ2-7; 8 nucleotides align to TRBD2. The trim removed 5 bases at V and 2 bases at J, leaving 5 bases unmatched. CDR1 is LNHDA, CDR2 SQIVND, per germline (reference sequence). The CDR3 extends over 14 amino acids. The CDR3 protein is CASSRGGDAYEQYF. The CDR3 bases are TGTGCCAGTAGTCGGGGGGGTGACGCCTACGAGCAGTACTTC.

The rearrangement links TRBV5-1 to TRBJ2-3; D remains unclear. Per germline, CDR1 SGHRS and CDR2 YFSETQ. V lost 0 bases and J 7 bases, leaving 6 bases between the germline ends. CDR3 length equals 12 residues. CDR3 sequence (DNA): TGCGCCAGCAGCTTGGGGCAGAATACGCAGTATTTT. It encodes CASSLGQNTQYF.

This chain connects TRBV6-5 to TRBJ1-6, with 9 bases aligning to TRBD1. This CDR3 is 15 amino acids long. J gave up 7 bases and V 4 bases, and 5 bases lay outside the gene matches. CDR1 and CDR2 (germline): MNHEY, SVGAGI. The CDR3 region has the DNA TGTGCCAGCAGTTTCCCGGGACAGGGAAATTCACCCCTCCACTTT. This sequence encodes CASSFPGQGNSPLHF.

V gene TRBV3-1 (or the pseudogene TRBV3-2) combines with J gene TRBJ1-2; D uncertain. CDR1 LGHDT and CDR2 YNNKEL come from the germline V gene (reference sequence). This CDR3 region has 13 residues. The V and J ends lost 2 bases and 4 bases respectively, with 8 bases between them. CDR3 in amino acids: CASSQNSIYGYTF. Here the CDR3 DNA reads TGTGCCAGCAGCCAAAATTCTATCTATGGCTACACCTTC.

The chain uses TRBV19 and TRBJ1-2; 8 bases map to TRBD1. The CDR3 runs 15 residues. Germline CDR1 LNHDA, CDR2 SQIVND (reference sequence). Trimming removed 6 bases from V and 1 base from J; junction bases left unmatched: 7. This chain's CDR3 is CASSRGQAVNYGYTF. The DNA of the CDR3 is TGTGCCAGTAGCAGGGGACAGGCCGTTAACTATGGCTACACCTTC.

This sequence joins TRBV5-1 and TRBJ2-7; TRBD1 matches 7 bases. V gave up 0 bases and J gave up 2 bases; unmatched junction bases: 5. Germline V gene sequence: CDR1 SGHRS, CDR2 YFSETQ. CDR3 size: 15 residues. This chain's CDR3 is CASSLDGTDAYEQYF. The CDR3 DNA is TGCGCCAGCAGCTTGGACGGGACAGATGCCTACGAGCAGTACTTC.

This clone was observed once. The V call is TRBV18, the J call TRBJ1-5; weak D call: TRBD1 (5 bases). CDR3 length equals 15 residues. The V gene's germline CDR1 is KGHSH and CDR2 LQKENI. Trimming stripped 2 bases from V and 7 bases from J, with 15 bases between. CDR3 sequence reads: CASSPVGVALQPQHF. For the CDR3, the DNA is TGTGCCAGCTCACCAGTAGGGGTTGCCCTGCAGCCCCAGCATTTT.

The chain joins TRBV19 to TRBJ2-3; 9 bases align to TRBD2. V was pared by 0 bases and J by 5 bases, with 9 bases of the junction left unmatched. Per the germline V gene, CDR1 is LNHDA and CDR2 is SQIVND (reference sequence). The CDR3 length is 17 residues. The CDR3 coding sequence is TGTGCCAGTAGTATAGATCTGGCGGGGGGGCCCGTAGATACGCAGTATTTT. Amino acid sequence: CASSIDLAGGPVDTQYF.

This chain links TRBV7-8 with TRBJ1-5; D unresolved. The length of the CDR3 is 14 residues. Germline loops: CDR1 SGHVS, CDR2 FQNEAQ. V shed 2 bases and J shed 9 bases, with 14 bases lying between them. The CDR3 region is CASSLSQTSWPQHF. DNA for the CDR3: TGTGCCAGCAGCTTAAGTCAGACATCATGGCCCCAGCATTTT.

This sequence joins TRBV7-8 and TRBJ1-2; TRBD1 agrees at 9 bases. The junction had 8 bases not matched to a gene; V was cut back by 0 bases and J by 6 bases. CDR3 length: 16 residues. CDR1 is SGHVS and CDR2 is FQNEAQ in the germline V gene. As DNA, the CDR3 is TGTGCCAGCAGCTTAGCGAACAGGGGGCGCAGTGATGGCTACACCTTC. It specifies CASSLANRGRSDGYTF. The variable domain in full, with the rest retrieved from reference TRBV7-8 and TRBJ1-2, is GAGVSQSPRYKVAKRGQDVALRCDPISGHVSLFWYQQALGQGPEFLTYFQNEAQLDKSGLPSDRFFAERPEGSVSTLKIQRTQQEDSAVYLCASSLANRGRSDGYTFGSGTRLTVV.

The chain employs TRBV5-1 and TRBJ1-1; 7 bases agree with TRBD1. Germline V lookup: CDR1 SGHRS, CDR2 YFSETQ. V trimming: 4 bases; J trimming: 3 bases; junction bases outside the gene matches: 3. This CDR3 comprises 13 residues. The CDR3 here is CASSRTGDTEAFF. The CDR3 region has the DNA TGCGCCAGCAGCCGTACAGGGGACACTGAAGCTTTCTTT.

CDR3 DNA: TGCAGCGTGGAACGACAGGGATACACCGGGGAGCTGTTTTTT. It is translated as CSVERQGYTGELFF. The chain uses TRBV29-1 and TRBJ2-2; TRBD1 aligns across 7 bases. CDR1 is SQVTM and CDR2 is ANQGSEA in the germline V gene. V was clipped by 6 bases and J by 3 bases; unmatched bases: 7. This CDR3 comprises 14 residues.

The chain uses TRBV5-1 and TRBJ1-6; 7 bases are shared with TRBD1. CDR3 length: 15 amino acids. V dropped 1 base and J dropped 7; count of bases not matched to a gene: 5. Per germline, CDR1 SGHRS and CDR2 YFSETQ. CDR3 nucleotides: TGCGCCAGCAGCTTGTGGCAGGGGGACAATTCACCCCTCCACTTT. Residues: CASSLWQGDNSPLHF. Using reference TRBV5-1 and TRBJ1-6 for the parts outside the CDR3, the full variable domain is KAGVTQTPRYLIKTRGQQVTLSCSPISGHRSVSWYQQTPGQGLQFLFEYFSETQRNKGNFPGRFSGRQFSNSRSEMNVSTLELGDSALYLCASSLWQGDNSPLHFGNGTRLTVT.

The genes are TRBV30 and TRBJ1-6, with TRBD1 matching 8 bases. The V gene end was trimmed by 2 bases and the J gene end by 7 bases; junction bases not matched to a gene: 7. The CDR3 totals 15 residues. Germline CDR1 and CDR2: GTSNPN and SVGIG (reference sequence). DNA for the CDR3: TGTGCCTGGAGTAGGACAGGGTGGAGGAATTCACCCCTCCACTTT. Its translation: CAWSRTGWRNSPLHF.

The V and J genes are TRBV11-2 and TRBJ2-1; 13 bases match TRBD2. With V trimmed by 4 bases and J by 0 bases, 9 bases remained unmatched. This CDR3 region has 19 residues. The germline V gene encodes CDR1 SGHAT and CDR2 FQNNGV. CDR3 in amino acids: CASSSRLAGGASSYNEQFF. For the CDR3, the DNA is TGTGCCAGCAGCTCCCGACTAGCGGGGGGTGCTAGCTCCTACAATGAGCAGTTCTTC.

Here the CDR3 DNA reads TGTGCCTGGAGGGAGCGGGAGCGTATGTACAATGAGCAGTTCTTC. This translates into CAWRERERMYNEQFF. The chain employs TRBV30 and TRBJ2-1, with 8 nucleotides matching TRBD2. J was trimmed by 4 bases and V by 3 bases; bases with no gene match: 8. Germline lookup yields CDR1 GTSNPN and CDR2 SVGIG (reference sequence). The CDR3 runs 15 residues.